There are a few counts of the clone carrying this T cell receptor (beta chain). These data belong to a study of identical twins. Each CDR3 protein is one row after TCRdb ran MiXCR on the 5' RACE reads. Among fewer than 550,000 distinct CDR3 sequences, roughly an eighth were seen once, and the ten largest hold approximately 0.98%. Germline V lookup: CDR1 SGHTA, CDR2 FQGNSA. This CDR3 comprises 15 residues. Trimming pared 0 bases from V and 6 bases from J, leaving 12 bases between. In addition, the sample was reused for a study of yellow fever vaccine responses in identical twins.

Sequences were obtained from CD4+ T cells sorted from blood. This receptor was identified in a woman between 18 and 29 years old in good health. The V gene is TRBV7-2, the J gene TRBJ2-1; D is uncertain. CDR3 sequence: CASSLAPRRGNEQFF. CDR3 in DNA: TGTGCCAGCAGCTTAGCCCCCCGGCGAGGCAATGAGCAGTTCTTC.